This T cell receptor (beta chain) was identified in a study of blood T cell repertoires in COVID-19. Study-level background: Sources were T cells, B-cell-depleted T cells, or PBMCs; the material itself was cDNA or gDNA.

Only in-frame clones appear in the TCRdb table, and some are missing; sequencing was by immunoSEQ multiplex PCR. The sample includes 65,000 or so clones, around 74% of them seen just once. This clone was recorded a few times. V trimming: 5 bases; J trimming: 5 bases; junction bases outside the gene matches: 8. The germline gives CDR1 LNHDA, CDR2 SQIVND (reference sequence). CDR3 length: 16 amino acids. V gene TRBV19 combines with J gene TRBJ2-5, with 13 positions matching TRBD2. The receptor was derived from a woman aged 50 to 60 with active or convalescent COVID-19. The sequenced material came from peripheral blood. This CDR3 is CASSPGLAGLMETQYF. CDR3 coding DNA: TGTGCCAGTAGTCCGGGACTAGCGGGACTGATGGAGACCCAGTACTTC.